The 7 T cell receptor beta chains in this list originate from one sample, sequenced in a study of T cell changes during pregnancy in multiple sclerosis. Generated by immunoSEQ multiplex PCR, the TCRdb table keeps only in-frame clones and is missing some. The profile shows about 48,000 clones, around 92% of them singletons. Source: CD4+ T cells from peripheral blood mononuclear cells, taken in the second trimester of pregnancy. These receptors came from a female donor in good health, enrolled as a control in a pregnancy study.

This chain uses TRBV5-4 with TRBJ2-7; TRBD2 aligns across 16 bases. The CDR3 loop spans 16 amino acids. Germline V gene data show CDR1 as SGHNT and CDR2 as YYREEE (reference sequence). V trimming: 4 bases; J trimming: 5 bases; junction bases outside the gene matches: 6. The CDR3 is CASSTGTSGRADEQYF. Here the CDR3 DNA reads TGTGCCAGCAGCACCGGGACTAGCGGGAGGGCCGACGAGCAGTACTTC.

Turning to this clone: The same CDR3 can be traced to other DNA sequences in this sample. The chain employs TRBV6-5 and TRBJ1-1; D perhaps matches TRBD1 (5 bases). CDR1 MNHEY and CDR2 SVGAGI come from the germline V gene. The germline V and J ends were trimmed by 6 bases and 5 bases, with 10 bases remaining between them. The CDR3 runs to 12 residues. The CDR3 region has the DNA TGTGCCAGCAGAAGGGGAAATACTGAAGCTTTCTTT. The encoded protein is CASRRGNTEAFF.

The rearrangement links TRBV5-4 to TRBJ1-2; no clear D gene. The CDR3 has 12 residues. Trimming took 0 bases from V and 8 from J, leaving 8 bases between them. Looked up from germline, CDR1 is SGHNT and CDR2 is YYREEE (reference sequence). The CDR3, as DNA: TGTGCCAGCAGCTTGGGGGCTGGGGGCTACACCTTC. It translates to CASSLGAGGYTF.

The rearrangement uses TRBV28 and TRBJ2-5; 9 bases fit TRBD2. The V segment lost 3 bases and the J segment 0 bases; nucleotides outside the gene matches: 14. Germline assignment: CDR1 MDHEN and CDR2 SYDVKM. This CDR3 has 19 amino acids. The CDR3 DNA reads as TGTGCCAGCAGTTTTCCCCTCTGGGTTAGCGGGAGAGACCAAGAGACCCAGTACTTC. It is translated as CASSFPLWVSGRDQETQYF. Variable domain in full (rest from reference TRBV28 and TRBJ2-5): DVKVTQSSRYLVKRTGEKVFLECVQDMDHENMFWYRQDPGLGLRLIYFSYDVKMKEKGDIPEGYSVSREKKERFSLILESASTNQTSMYLCASSFPLWVSGRDQETQYFGPGTRLLVL.

This clone was counted a single time. J is TRBJ1-4 and V is TRBV18; D gene unclear. There are 14 residues in the CDR3. V lost 4 bases to trimming and J lost 6 bases, with 12 bases between them. Germline assignment: CDR1 KGHSH and CDR2 LQKENI. This CDR3 reads CASSRRKVDEKLFF. The CDR3 nucleotides read TGTGCCAGCTCACGCAGGAAGGTAGATGAAAAACTGTTTTTT.

This clone was counted once. This sequence joins TRBV6-1 and TRBJ1-3; D not certain. The CDR3 spans 15 residues. Between the trimmed V and J ends, which lost 2 bases and 0 bases, there was a span of 8 bases. Germline values: CDR1 MNHNS, CDR2 SASEGT. The CDR3 loop is CASSESAGSGNTIYF. The CDR3 DNA sequence: TGTGCCAGCAGTGAATCGGCGGGCTCTGGAAACACCATATATTTT.

The V call is TRBV28, the J call TRBJ1-2; D uncertain. The CDR3 spans 14 residues. From germline, CDR1 is MDHEN and CDR2 SYDVKM. The V end lost 3 bases, the J end lost 6 bases, and 14 bases lay between the germline ends. The CDR3 reads CASSLSSPGNGYTF. CDR3 in DNA: TGTGCCAGCAGTTTGAGTTCCCCGGGAAATGGCTACACCTTC.